One and the same sample provided the 20 T cell receptor beta chains below, sequenced in a study of breast tumors, draining lymph nodes, adjacent tissues. TCRdb ran MiXCR on the multiplex PCR reads and lists one entry per CDR3 protein. The sample lists nearly 200,000 distinct CDR3 sequences, around 29% occurring once. Samples came from axillary lymph nodes draining the breast cancer. The sequencing sample was made of axillary lymph node tissue. The origin of the receptors is a female donor with breast cancer. Some clones in this sample may be carry-over from other donors' samples.

In regard to this clonotype: A read error is possible here, since a much larger clone lies one base away. The CDR3 protein is CASTGAINDKLFF. The CDR3 nucleotides read TGTGCCAGTACAGGGGCGATTAATGATAAACTGTTTTTT. The chain couples TRBV6-5 to TRBJ1-4; TRBD1 matches at 7 bases. CDR3 length equals 13 residues. Germline assignment: CDR1 MNHEY and CDR2 SVGAGI.

This clonotype has only a few counts. The chain combines TRBV6-1 with TRBJ2-7; TRBD1 agrees at 9 bases. The CDR3 sequence is 15 residues long. Germline loops: CDR1 MNHNS, CDR2 SASEGT. V was pared by 6 bases and J by 5 bases, with 11 bases of the junction left unmatched. The CDR3 nucleotides read TGTGCCAGCAGACGGTCCGGGACAGGGAAGGACGAGCAGTACTTC. It codes for CASRRSGTGKDEQYF.

The rearrangement joins TRBV6-7 to TRBJ1-2, with 12 positions matching TRBD1. TRBV6-7 is an ORF; its function is uncertain. The CDR3 runs 14 residues. The J segment lost 7 bases and the V segment lost 5 bases, leaving 5 bases of the junction unmatched. In DNA, the CDR3 is TGTGCCAGCAGTCCGGGACAGGGGGCTTGTGGCTACACCTTC. Amino acids: CASSPGQGACGYTF.

This clonotype occurred many times. The rearrangement uses TRBV7-3 and TRBJ2-3; D call uncertain. V was cut by 5 bases and J by 5 bases, with 11 bases left in between. Looked up from germline, CDR1 is SGHTA and CDR2 is FQGTGA. The CDR3 spans 13 residues. The CDR3 DNA is TGTGCCAGCAGCCCGACCAGCGTAGATACGCAGTATTTT. As protein: CASSPTSVDTQYF.

A word on this clonotype: A much bigger clone sits one base away, suggesting this may be a read error. The chain is built from TRBV20-1 and TRBJ2-5; 13 bases match TRBD2. There are 16 residues in the CDR3. V trimming: 0 bases; J trimming: 1 base; junction bases outside the gene matches: 2. The germline V gene has CDR1 DFQATT and CDR2 SNEGSKA (reference sequence). CDR3 sequence: CSAREGTSGAQETQYF. The CDR3, as DNA: TGCAGTGCTAGAGAAGGGACTAGCGGGGCCCAAGAGACCCAGTACTTC.

This clonotype occurred many times. This chain joins TRBV6-1 and TRBJ1-6; D may be TRBD1 (5 bases). CDR3 length: 16 residues. CDR1 and CDR2 from the germline V gene are MNHNS and SASEGT. V was clipped by 5 bases and J by 4 bases, with 15 bases between them. CDR3 region: CASSSGTESYNSPLHF. The CDR3 DNA reads TGTGCCAGCAGTTCCGGGACGGAGTCATATAATTCACCCCTCCACTTT.

This clonotype turned up a few times. A read error may be the cause here, since a much bigger clone is one base away. This sequence joins TRBV6-5 and TRBJ1-5, with D perhaps matching TRBD1 (6 bases). Looked up from germline, CDR1 is MNHEY and CDR2 is SVGAGI. This CDR3 contains 13 residues. The CDR3 coding sequence is TGTGCCGGCAGCACAGGGTCGGGGCAGCCCCAGCATTTT. Translating it yields CAGSTGSGQPQHF.

This clonotype was detected only a few times. The chain is built from TRBV6-5 and TRBJ1-2, with 7 nucleotides matching TRBD1. The CDR3 runs 16 residues. Germline-derived CDR1 and CDR2 are MNHEY and SVGAGI. Trimming removed 5 bases from V and 3 bases from J; junction bases left unmatched: 12. CDR3 loop: CASSPDRRKGDYGYTF. The CDR3 DNA reads as TGTGCCAGCAGTCCGGACAGGCGAAAGGGGGACTATGGCTACACCTTC.

This clonotype was found many times. The chain combines TRBV2 with TRBJ2-1, with 11 bases that match TRBD2. Germline CDR1 is SNHLY and CDR2 is FYNNEI. The CDR3 extends over 12 amino acids. V shed 6 bases and J 12 bases; nucleotides not matched to a gene: 4. In DNA, the CDR3 is TGTGCCAGCAGGCTAGCGGGGGGAAGGCAGTTCTTC. Amino acid sequence: CASRLAGGRQFF.

A remark on this clonotype: The junction departs from germline at one end; a sequencing error may be responsible. This chain uses TRBV4-1 with TRBJ1-4; D uncertain. Per the germline V gene, CDR1 is MGHRA and CDR2 is YSYEKL. This CDR3 has 14 residues. For the CDR3, the DNA is TGCGCCGGCAGCCCCAGGAAGGGTATAGAAAAACTGTTTTTT. It is translated as CAGSPRKGIEKLFF.

This clonotype was picked up a small number of times. A much larger clone differs from this one at a single base, so this may be a read error. The chain links TRBV14 to TRBJ2-5, with 9 bases lining up with TRBD1. This CDR3 has 15 amino acids. Germline CDR1 SGHDN, CDR2 FVKESK. In nucleotides, the CDR3 is TGTGCCAGCAGCCAAGATACAGGGGGCGGGAAGACCCCGTACTTC. This encodes CASSQDTGGGKTPYF.

This clonotype was recorded at least ten times. CDR3 residues: CASTSRQVGDGYTF. The CDR3 DNA reads as TGTGCCAGCACTTCAAGACAGGTCGGGGATGGCTACACCTTC. J is TRBJ1-2 and V is TRBV6-5; the D gene is possibly TRBD1 (6 bases). Germline loops: CDR1 MNHEY, CDR2 SVGAGI. Trimming took 7 bases from V and 6 from J, leaving 18 bases between them. The CDR3 is 14 residues long.

This clonotype was observed a few times. CDR3 coding DNA: TGTGCCAGCAGGCTGGGGGTCACTGAAGCTTTCTTT. It yields the protein CASRLGVTEAFF. This chain links TRBV6-1 with TRBJ1-1; weak D call: TRBD1 (5 bases). The CDR3 is 12 amino acids. Trimming removed 6 bases from V and 4 bases from J, with 9 bases in between. Germline V lookup: CDR1 MNHNS, CDR2 SASEGT.

The rearrangement uses TRBV4-1 and TRBJ1-2, with D uncertain. Per the germline V gene, CDR1 is MGHRA and CDR2 is YSYEKL. Trimming removed 0 bases from V and 9 bases from J, with 11 bases in between. This CDR3 is built from 13 residues. The CDR3 loop is CASSQDGSGSYTF. The CDR3, as DNA: TGCGCCAGCAGCCAAGATGGGAGCGGGAGCTACACCTTC.

This clonotype was seen ten or more times. The chain is built from TRBV19 and TRBJ2-3, with 7 bases matching TRBD2. This CDR3 contains 17 residues. J gave up 0 bases and V 1 base, and 7 bases lay outside the gene matches. The germline gives CDR1 LNHDA, CDR2 SQIVND (reference sequence). The CDR3 region has the DNA TGTGCCAGTAGTATAGCGGGGGGAGACACTAGCACAGATACGCAGTATTTT. Its protein product is CASSIAGGDTSTDTQYF.

With regard to this clonotype: A much larger clonotype is one base distant, so this may be a read error. Because it lacks the conserved phenylalanine or tryptophan at the end, this CDR3 is likely a read error. The rearrangement links TRBV6-6 to TRBJ1-2; D gene unclear. The CDR3 runs to 16 residues. The ends were cut back, 5 bases at V and 0 bases at J, with 16 bases in the middle. Germline CDR1 is MNHNY and CDR2 is SVGAGI (reference sequence). As DNA, the CDR3 is TGTGCCAGCAGTCACAATGCGGGGAGAGCTAACTATGGCTACACCCTC. It specifies CASSHNAGRANYGYTL.

The sample holds a few counts of this clonotype. The chain joins TRBV24-1 to TRBJ2-1; 9 bases are shared with TRBD2. CDR1 KGHDR and CDR2 SFDVKD come from the germline V gene. The junction had 16 bases not matched to a gene; V was cut back by 11 bases and J by 0 bases. CDR3 size: 18 residues. Here the CDR3 reads CASSPIAGDSSSYNEQFF. In DNA, the CDR3 is TGTGCCAGCTCACCCATAGCGGGGGATTCTAGCTCCTACAATGAGCAGTTCTTC.

This clonotype was picked up many times. The gene calls are TRBV11-2 and TRBJ1-6; 7 bases fit TRBD1. This CDR3 has 15 residues. Germline V lookup: CDR1 SGHAT, CDR2 FQNNGV. The V and J ends lost 6 bases and 6 bases, in that order; junction bases with no gene match: 8. The CDR3 coding sequence is TGTGCCAGCAGTTCGCAGACAGGGACTAATTCACCCCTCCACTTT. Translation: CASSSQTGTNSPLHF.

Many counts were recorded for this clonotype. The DNA of the CDR3 is TGTGCCAGCAGAGGGGCAGGGGATAATTCTGGGGCCAACGTCCTGACTTTC. This sequence encodes CASRGAGDNSGANVLTF. This sequence joins TRBV5-8 and TRBJ2-6; TRBD1 is a possible D gene (6 bases). V was pared by 5 bases and J by 1 base, with 16 bases between. The germline V gene encodes CDR1 SGHTS and CDR2 YDEGEE. This CDR3 spans 17 amino acids.

Ten or more counts support this clonotype. The chain recombines TRBV18 with TRBJ1-2; TRBD1 matches 9 bases. Germline CDR1 reads KGHSH; CDR2 reads LQKENI. Trimming cost V 7 bases and J 2 bases; bases outside gene matches: 2. CDR3 length: 13 residues. This CDR3 reads CASLGTGNYGYTF. Here the CDR3 DNA reads TGTGCCAGCTTGGGGACAGGGAACTATGGCTACACCTTC.